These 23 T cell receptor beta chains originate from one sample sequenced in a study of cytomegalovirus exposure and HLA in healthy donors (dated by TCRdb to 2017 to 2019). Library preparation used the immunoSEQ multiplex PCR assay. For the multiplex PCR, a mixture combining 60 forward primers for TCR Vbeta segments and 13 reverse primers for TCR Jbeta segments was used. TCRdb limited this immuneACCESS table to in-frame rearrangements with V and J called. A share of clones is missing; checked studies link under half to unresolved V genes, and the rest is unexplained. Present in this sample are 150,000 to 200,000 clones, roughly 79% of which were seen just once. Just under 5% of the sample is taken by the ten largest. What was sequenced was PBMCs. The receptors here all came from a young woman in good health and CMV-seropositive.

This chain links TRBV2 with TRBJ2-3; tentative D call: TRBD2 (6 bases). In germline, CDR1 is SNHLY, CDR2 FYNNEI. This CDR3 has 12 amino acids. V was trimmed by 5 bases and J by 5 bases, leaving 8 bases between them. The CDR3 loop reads CASSRLEDTQYF. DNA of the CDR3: TGTGCCAGCAGTCGACTAGAAGATACGCAGTATTTT.

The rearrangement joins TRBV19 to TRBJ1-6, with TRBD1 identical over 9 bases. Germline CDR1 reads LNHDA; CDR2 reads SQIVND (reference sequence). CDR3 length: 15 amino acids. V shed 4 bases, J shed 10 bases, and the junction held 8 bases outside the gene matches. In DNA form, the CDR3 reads TGTGCCAGTAGTACCCCCGGGACAGGGTTCTCACCCCTCCACTTT. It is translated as CASSTPGTGFSPLHF.

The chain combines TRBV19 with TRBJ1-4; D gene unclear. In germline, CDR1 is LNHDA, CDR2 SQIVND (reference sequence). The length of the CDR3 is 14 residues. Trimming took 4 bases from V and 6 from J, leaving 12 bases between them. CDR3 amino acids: CASSSGMRYEKLFF. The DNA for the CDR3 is TGTGCCAGTAGTAGCGGAATGCGGTATGAAAAACTGTTTTTT.

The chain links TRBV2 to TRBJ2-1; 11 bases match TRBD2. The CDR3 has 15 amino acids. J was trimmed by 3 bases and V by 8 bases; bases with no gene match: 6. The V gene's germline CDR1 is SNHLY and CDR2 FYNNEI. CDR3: CASETGLAGYNEQFF. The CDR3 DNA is TGTGCCAGCGAAACCGGACTAGCGGGCTACAATGAGCAGTTCTTC.

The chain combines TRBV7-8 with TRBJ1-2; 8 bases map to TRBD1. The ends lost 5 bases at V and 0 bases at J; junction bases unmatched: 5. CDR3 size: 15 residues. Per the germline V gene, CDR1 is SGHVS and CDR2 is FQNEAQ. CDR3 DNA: TGTGCCAGCAGCCTTGGACAGGGCACTAACTATGGCTACACCTTC. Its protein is CASSLGQGTNYGYTF.

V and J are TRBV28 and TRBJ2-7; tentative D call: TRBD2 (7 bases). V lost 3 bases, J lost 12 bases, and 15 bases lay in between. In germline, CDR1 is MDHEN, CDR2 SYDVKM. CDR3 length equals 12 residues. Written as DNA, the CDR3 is TGTGCCAGCAGTTTTCAATGGCGGGGGCGGTACTTC. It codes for CASSFQWRGRYF.

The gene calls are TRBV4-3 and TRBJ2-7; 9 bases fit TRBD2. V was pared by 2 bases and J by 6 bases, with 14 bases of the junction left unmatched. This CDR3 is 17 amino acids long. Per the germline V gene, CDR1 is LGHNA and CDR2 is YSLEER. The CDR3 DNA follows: TGCGCCAGCAGCCAATCCCCAGGGGCGGGGGGGCCGGGCGAGCAGTACTTC. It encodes CASSQSPGAGGPGEQYF.

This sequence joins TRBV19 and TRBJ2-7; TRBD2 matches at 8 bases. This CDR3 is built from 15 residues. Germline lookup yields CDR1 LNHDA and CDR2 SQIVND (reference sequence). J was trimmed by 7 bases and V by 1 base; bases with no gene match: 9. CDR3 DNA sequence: TGTGCCAGTAGTATAGGGACTAGCTCAGGAGGTGAGCAGTACTTC. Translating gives CASSIGTSSGGEQYF.

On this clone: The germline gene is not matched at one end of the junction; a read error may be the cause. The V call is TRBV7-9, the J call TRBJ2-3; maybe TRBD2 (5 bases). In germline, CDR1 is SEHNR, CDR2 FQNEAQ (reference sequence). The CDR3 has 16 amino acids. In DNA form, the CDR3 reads TGTTCCAGCAGCTTCCCCGCTAGCTCTAGCACAGATACGCAGTATTTT. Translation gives CSSSFPASSSTDTQYF.

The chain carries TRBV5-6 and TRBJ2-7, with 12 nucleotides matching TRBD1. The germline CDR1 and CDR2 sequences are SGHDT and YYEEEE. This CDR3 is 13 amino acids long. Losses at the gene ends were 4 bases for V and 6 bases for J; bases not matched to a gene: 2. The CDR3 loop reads CASSGTGGSEQYF. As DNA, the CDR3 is TGTGCCAGCAGCGGGACAGGGGGCAGCGAGCAGTACTTC.

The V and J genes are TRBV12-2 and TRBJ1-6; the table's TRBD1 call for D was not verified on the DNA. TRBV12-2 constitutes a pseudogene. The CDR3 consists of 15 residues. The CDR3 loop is CASRSPGQYNSPLHF. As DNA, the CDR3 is TGTGCAAGTCGCTCACCGGGACAGTACAATTCACCCCTCCACTTT.

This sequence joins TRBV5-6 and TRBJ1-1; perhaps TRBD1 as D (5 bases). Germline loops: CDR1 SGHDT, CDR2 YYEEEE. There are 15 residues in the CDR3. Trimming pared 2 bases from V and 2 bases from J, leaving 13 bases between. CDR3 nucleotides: TGTGCCAGCAGCTTAAATCAGGGAGGAAACACTGAAGCTTTCTTT. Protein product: CASSLNQGGNTEAFF. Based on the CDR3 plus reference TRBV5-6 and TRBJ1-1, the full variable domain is DAGVTQSPTHLIKTRGQQVTLRCSPKSGHDTVSWYQQALGQGPQFIFQYYEEEERQRGNFPDRFSGHQFPNYSSELNVNALLLGDSALYLCASSLNQGGNTEAFFGQGTRLTVV.

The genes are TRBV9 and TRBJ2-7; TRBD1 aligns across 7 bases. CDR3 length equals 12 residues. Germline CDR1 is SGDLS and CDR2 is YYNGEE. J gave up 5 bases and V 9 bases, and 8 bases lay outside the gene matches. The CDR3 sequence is CAIMDRRNEQYF. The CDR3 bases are TGTGCCATAATGGACAGGCGGAACGAGCAGTACTTC.

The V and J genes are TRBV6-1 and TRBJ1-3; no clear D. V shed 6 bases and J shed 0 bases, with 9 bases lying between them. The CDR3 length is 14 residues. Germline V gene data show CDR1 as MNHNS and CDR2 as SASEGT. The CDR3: CASRLPSSGNTIYF. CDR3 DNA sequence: TGTGCCAGCAGACTACCGAGCTCTGGAAACACCATATATTTT.

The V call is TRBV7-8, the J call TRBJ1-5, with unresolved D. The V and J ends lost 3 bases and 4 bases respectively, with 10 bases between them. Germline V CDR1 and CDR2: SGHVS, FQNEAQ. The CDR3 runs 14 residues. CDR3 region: CASSFSTENQPQHF. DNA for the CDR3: TGTGCCAGCAGCTTTTCAACAGAAAATCAGCCCCAGCATTTT.

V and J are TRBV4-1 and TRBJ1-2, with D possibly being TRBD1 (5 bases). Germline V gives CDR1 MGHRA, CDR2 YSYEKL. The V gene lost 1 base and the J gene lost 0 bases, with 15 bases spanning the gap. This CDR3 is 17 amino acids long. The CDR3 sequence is CASSQGGEGPSNYGYTF. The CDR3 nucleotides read TGCGCCAGCAGCCAAGGCGGGGAGGGGCCTTCTAACTATGGCTACACCTTC.

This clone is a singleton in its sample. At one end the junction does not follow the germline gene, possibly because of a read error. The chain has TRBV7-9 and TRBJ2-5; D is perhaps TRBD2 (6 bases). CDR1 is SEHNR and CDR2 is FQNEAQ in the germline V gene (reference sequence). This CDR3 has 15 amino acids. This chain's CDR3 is CSSSSTTGRGETQYF. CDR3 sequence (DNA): TGTTCCAGCAGCTCGACGACGGGGCGGGGAGAGACCCAGTACTTC.

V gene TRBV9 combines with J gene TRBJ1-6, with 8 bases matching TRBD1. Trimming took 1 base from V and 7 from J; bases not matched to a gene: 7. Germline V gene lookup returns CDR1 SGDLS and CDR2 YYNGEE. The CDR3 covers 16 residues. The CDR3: CASSVSGDRWNSPLHF. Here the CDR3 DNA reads TGTGCCAGCAGCGTATCGGGGGACAGGTGGAATTCACCCCTCCACTTT.

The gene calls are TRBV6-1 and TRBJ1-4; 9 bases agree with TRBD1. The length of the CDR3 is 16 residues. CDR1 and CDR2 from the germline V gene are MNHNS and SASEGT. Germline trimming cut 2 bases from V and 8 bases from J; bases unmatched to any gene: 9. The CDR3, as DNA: TGTGCCAGCAGTGAAACTGCCGGGACAGGGTGGGAAAAACTGTTTTTT. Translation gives CASSETAGTGWEKLFF.

CDR3 coding DNA: TGTGCCTCAGGGGACAGCTTTTTTGAAGCTTTCTTT. Translation: CASGDSFFEAFF. V is TRBV19 and J is TRBJ1-1, with 7 bases identical to TRBD1. Trimming cost V 11 bases and J 7 bases; bases outside gene matches: 10. Germline V gene data show CDR1 as LNHDA and CDR2 as SQIVND (reference sequence). The CDR3 has 12 amino acids.

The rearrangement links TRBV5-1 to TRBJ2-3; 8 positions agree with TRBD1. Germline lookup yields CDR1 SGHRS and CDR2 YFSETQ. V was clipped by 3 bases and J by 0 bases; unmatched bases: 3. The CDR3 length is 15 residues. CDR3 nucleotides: TGCGCCAGCAGCTGGGACAGGCCAAGCACAGATACGCAGTATTTT. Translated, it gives CASSWDRPSTDTQYF.

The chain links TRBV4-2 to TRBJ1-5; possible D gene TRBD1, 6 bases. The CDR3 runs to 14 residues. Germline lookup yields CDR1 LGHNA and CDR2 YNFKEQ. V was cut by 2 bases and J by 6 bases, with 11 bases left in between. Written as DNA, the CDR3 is TGTGCCAGCAGCCAAACAGGGAATAGTCAGCCCCAGCATTTT. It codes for CASSQTGNSQPQHF.

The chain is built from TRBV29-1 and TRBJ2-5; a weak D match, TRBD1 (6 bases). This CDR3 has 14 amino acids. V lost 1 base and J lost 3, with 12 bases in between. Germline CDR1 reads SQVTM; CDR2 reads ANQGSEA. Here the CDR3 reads CSVEGRQVKETQYF. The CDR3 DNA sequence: TGCAGCGTTGAAGGCCGACAGGTAAAAGAGACCCAGTACTTC.